These T cell receptor beta chains were read from a single sample in a study of T cells in localized non-small cell lung cancer. Method: immunoSEQ multiplex PCR; TCRdb's copy keeps in-frame clones and lacks some. The sample has tens of thousands of clones; 90% to 95% are singletons. Material: peripheral blood, obtained before any cancer treatment. The source of these receptors is a man aged 35 to 70 with stage I lung adenocarcinoma. The CDR3 runs from the conserved cysteine through the conserved F or W. The D gene is left open where the match is weak. The size field is filled for only some rows; it gives once, few, many or a size class.

D gene: TRBD1; J gene: TRBJ2-7; V gene: TRBV7-9; clone size: -; CDR3 DNA: TGTGCCAGCAGCTTGGTAGGGGGCTCTTACGAGCAGTACTTC; CDR3 protein: CASSLVGGSYEQYF
D gene: TRBD2; J gene: TRBJ2-7; V gene: TRBV9; clone size: -; CDR3 DNA: TGTGCCAGCAGCGTAGCTAGCGGACTCTCCTACGAGCAGTACTTC; CDR3 protein: CASSVASGLSYEQYF
D gene: -; J gene: TRBJ2-7; V gene: TRBV2; clone size: -; CDR3 DNA: TGTGCCAGCAGTGGGACAGAATACTACGAGCAGTACTTC; CDR3 protein: CASSGTEYYEQYF
D gene: -; J gene: TRBJ1-1; V gene: TRBV5-5; clone size: -; CDR3 DNA: TGTGCCAGCAGCCGGGGGGCCCGCGTATTGAACACTGAAGCTTTCTTT; CDR3 protein: CASSRGARVLNTEAFF
D gene: TRBD1; J gene: TRBJ1-2; V gene: TRBV19; clone size: -; CDR3 DNA: TGTGCCAGTAGTATTCTAGGACAGGGGGCGGGATATGGCTACACCTTC; CDR3 protein: CASSILGQGAGYGYTF
D gene: -; J gene: TRBJ1-5; V gene: TRBV7-3; clone size: -; CDR3 DNA: TGTGCCAGCAGCCTCATGTACAGTAGCAATCAGCCCCAGCATTTT; CDR3 protein: CASSLMYSSNQPQHF
D gene: -; J gene: TRBJ2-5; V gene: TRBV10-3; clone size: -; CDR3 DNA: TGTGCCATCAGTGAGGATCAGGGAGAGACCCAGTACTTC; CDR3 protein: CAISEDQGETQYF
D gene: -; J gene: TRBJ1-5; V gene: TRBV10-3; clone size: once; CDR3 DNA: TGTGCCATCAGTGAGGACAACAATCAGCCCCAGCATTTT; CDR3 protein: CAISEDNNQPQHF
D gene: -; J gene: TRBJ2-2; V gene: TRBV7-6; clone size: -; CDR3 DNA: TGTGCCAGCAGCGCGCCAACAGGGCCCGCGCGGCCCGGGGAGCTGTTTTTT; CDR3 protein: CASSAPTGPARPGELFF
D gene: -; J gene: TRBJ1-2; V gene: TRBV13; clone size: -; CDR3 DNA: TGTGCCAGCAGCTTACGCTTTATCGGCGACCTATCCTATGGCTACACCTTC; CDR3 protein: CASSLRFIGDLSYGYTF
D gene: -; J gene: TRBJ1-4; V gene: TRBV19; clone size: once; CDR3 DNA: TGTGCCAGCTCCCGGGGCGGCACACCAGAAAAACTGTTTTTT; CDR3 protein: CASSRGGTPEKLFF
D gene: TRBD1; J gene: TRBJ2-1; V gene: TRBV4-1; clone size: few; CDR3 DNA: TGCGCCAGCAGCCAGGGGACAGTTGCGTCCTACAATGAGCAGTTCTTC; CDR3 protein: CASSQGTVASYNEQFF
D gene: TRBD1; J gene: TRBJ1-1; V gene: TRBV5-4; clone size: -; CDR3 DNA: TGTGCCAGCAGCTTGGATGGGACAGGGGGTCCCAACACTGAAGCTTTCTTT; CDR3 protein: CASSLDGTGGPNTEAFF
D gene: TRBD1; J gene: TRBJ2-7; V gene: TRBV4-3; clone size: -; CDR3 DNA: TGCGCCAGCAGCCAAGATCAAGGGACAGGGGGCTATGAGCAGTACTTC; CDR3 protein: CASSQDQGTGGYEQYF
D gene: -; J gene: TRBJ1-2; V gene: TRBV18; clone size: -; CDR3 DNA: TGTGCCAGCTCACCACCTGTGCGTGACTATGGCTACACCTTC; CDR3 protein: CASSPPVRDYGYTF
D gene: -; J gene: TRBJ2-5; V gene: TRBV7-2; clone size: once; CDR3 DNA: TGTGCCAGCAGCTTAGCTAGGGGCGCTTCCCAAGAGACCCAGTACTTC; CDR3 protein: CASSLARGASQETQYF
D gene: TRBD2; J gene: TRBJ2-7; V gene: TRBV15; clone size: -; CDR3 DNA: TGTGCCACCAGCAGAGAGGGCGGGAGGAGCTCCTACGAGCAGTACTTC; CDR3 protein: CATSREGGRSSYEQYF
D gene: TRBD1; J gene: TRBJ1-2; V gene: TRBV7-2; clone size: -; CDR3 DNA: TGTGCCAGCAGCTTTAACGACAGGGTAGGAGGGGGCTACACCTTC; CDR3 protein: CASSFNDRVGGGYTF
D gene: TRBD1; J gene: TRBJ2-1; V gene: TRBV30; clone size: -; CDR3 DNA: TGTGCCTGGGGACAGGGGGTCAATGAGCAGTTCTTC; CDR3 protein: CAWGQGVNEQFF